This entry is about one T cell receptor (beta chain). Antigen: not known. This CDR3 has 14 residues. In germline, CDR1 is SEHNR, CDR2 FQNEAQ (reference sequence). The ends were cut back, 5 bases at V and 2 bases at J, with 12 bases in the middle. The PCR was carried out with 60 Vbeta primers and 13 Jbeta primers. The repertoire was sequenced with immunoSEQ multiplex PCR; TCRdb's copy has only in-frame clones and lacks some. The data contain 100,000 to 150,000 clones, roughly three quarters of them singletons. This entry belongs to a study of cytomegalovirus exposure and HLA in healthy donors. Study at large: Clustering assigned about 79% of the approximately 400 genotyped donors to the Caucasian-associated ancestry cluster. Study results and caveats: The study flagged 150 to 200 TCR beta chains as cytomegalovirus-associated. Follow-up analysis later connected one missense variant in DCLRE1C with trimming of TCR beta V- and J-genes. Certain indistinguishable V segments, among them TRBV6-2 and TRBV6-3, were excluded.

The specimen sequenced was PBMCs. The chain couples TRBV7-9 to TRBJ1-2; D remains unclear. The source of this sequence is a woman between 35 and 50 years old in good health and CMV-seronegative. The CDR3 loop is CASSQDSGNYGYTF. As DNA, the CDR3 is TGTGCCAGCAGCCAGGACTCCGGGAACTATGGCTACACCTTC. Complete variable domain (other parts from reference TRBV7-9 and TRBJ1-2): DTGVSQNPRHKITKRGQNVTFRCDPISEHNRLYWYRQTLGQGPEFLTYFQNEAQLEKSRLLSDRFSAERPKGSFSTLEIQRTEQGDSAMYLCASSQDSGNYGYTFGSGTRLTVV.